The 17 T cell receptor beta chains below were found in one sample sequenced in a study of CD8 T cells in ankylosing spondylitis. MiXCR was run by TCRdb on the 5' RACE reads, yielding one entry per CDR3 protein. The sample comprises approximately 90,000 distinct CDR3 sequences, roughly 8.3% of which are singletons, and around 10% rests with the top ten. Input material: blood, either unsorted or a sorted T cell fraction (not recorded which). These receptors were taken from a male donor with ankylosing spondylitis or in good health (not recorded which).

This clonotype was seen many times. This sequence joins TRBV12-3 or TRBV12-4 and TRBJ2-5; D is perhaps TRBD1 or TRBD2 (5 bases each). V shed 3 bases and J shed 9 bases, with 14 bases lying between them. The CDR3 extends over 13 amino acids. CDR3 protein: CASSFESLGAQYF. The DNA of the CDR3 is TGTGCCAGCAGTTTCGAGTCTTTGGGGGCCCAGTACTTC.

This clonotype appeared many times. The CDR3 DNA follows: TGCGCCAGCAGCCAAGAGGCCAGCTTCGACACCCTCCACTTT. Translating gives CASSQEASFDTLHF. The chain links TRBV4-3 to TRBJ1-6; D is unresolved. The CDR3 loop spans 14 amino acids. Trimming took off 0 bases at V and 14 bases at J, with 14 bases between the two ends. Germline lookup yields CDR1 LGHNA and CDR2 YSLEER.

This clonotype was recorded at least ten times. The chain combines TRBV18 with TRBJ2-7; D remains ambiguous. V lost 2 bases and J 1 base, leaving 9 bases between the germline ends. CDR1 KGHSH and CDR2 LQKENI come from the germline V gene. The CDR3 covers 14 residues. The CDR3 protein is CASSPSAYSYEQYF. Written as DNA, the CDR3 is TGTGCCAGCTCACCATCGGCCTATTCCTACGAGCAGTACTTC.

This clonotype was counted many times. The CDR3: CASSLTSGSEKLFF. For the CDR3, the DNA is TGTGCCAGCAGTTTGACATCTGGGAGTGAAAAACTGTTTTTT. The V and J genes are TRBV12-3 or TRBV12-4 and TRBJ1-4; no definite D call. The CDR3 extends over 14 amino acids. V dropped 3 bases and J dropped 7 bases, with 12 bases sitting between them.

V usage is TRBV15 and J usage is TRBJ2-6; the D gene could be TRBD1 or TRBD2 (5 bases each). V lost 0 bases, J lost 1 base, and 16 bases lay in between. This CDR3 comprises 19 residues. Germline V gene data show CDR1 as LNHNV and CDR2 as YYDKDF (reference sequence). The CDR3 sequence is CATSRDGAIMGSGANVLTF. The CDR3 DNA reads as TGTGCCACCAGCAGAGACGGGGCGATCATGGGGTCTGGGGCCAACGTCCTGACTTTC.

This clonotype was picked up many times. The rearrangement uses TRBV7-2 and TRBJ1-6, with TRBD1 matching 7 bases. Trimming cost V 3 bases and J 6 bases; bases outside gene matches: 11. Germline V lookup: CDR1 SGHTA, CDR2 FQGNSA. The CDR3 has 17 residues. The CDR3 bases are TGTGCCAGCAGCTTGGGGCTGAACCGGGACAGTAATTCACCCCTCCACTTT. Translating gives CASSLGLNRDSNSPLHF.

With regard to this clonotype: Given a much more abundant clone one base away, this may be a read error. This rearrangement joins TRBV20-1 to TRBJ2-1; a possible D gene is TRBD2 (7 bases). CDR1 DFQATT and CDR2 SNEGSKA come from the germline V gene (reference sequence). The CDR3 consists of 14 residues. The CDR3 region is CSARDPGGPDEQLF. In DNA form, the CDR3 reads TGCAGTGCTAGAGACCCGGGGGGCCCGGATGAGCAGCTCTTC.

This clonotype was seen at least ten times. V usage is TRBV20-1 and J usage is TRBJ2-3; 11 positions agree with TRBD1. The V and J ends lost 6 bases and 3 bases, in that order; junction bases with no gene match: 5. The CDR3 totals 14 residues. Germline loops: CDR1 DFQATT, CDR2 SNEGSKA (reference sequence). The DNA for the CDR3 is TGCAGTGCACCGGGACAGGGGGTAACAGATACGCAGTATTTT. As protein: CSAPGQGVTDTQYF.

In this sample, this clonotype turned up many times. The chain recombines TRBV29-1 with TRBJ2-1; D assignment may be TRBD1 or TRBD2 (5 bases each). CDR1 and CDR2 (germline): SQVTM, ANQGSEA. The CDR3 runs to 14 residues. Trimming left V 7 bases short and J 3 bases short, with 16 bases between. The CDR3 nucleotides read TGCAGCGCCTTGGGACGCTTGGGCTACAATGAGCAGTTCTTC. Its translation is CSALGRLGYNEQFF.

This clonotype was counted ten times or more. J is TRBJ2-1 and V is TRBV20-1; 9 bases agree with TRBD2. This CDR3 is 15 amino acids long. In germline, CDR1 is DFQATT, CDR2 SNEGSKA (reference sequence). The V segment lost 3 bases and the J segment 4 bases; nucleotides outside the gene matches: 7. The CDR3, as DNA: TGCAGTGCTAGGGGTGCGGGAGGGCTATACAATGAGCAGTTCTTC. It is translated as CSARGAGGLYNEQFF.

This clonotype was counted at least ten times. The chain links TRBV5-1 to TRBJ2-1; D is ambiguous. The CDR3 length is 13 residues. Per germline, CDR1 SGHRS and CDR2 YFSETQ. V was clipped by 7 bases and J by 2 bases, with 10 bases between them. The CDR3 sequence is CASGVPPYNEQFF. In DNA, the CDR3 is TGCGCCAGCGGGGTCCCCCCCTACAATGAGCAGTTCTTC.

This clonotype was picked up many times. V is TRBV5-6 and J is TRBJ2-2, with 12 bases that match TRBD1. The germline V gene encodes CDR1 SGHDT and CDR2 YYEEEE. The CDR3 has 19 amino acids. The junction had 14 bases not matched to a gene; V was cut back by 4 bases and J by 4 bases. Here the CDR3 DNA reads TGTGCCAGCAGCCCCACCTCCTGGGACAGGGGGCATGGCACCGGGGAGCTGTTTTTT. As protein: CASSPTSWDRGHGTGELFF.

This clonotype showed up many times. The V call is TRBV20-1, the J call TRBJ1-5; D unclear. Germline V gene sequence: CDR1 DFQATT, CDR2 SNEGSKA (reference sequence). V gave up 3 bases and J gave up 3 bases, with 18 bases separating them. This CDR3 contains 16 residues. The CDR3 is CSASRLGENSNQPQHF. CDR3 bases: TGCAGTGCTAGCCGGCTCGGGGAGAATTCCAATCAGCCCCAGCATTTT.

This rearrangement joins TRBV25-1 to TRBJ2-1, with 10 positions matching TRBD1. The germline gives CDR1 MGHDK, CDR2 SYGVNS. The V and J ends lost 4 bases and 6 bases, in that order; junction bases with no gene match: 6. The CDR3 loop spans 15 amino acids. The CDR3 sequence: CASSVRQGASNEQFF. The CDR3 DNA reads TGTGCCAGCAGTGTTAGACAGGGGGCGAGCAATGAGCAGTTCTTC.

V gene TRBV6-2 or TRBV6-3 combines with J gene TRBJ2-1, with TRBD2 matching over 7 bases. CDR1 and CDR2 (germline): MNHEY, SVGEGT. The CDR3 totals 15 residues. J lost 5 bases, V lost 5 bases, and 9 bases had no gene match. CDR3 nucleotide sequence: TGTGCCAGCAGTCCAAGCGGGAAACGAAACAATGAGCAGTTCTTC. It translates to CASSPSGKRNNEQFF.

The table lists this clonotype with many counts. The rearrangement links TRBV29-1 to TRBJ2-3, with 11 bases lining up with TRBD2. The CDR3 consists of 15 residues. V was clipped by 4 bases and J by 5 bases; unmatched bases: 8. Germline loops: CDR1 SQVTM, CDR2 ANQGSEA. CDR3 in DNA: TGCAGCGTTGGGAATAGCGGGGGGGCAGGAGATACGCAGTATTTT. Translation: CSVGNSGGAGDTQYF.

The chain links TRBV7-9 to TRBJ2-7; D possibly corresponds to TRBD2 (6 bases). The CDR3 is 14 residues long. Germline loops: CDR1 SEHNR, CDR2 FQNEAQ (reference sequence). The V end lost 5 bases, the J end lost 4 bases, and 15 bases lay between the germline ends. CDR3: CASSRREPSYEQYF. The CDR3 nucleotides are TGTGCCAGCAGCCGGAGGGAGCCCTCTTACGAGCAGTACTTC.